The 20 T cell receptor beta chains given below trace back to one sample, sequenced in a study of regulatory T cells in long-lasting Graves disease. As to time point: persistent/refractory GD, antithyroid drugs over 5 years with positive TRAb. RNA from PBMCs was the source of the TCR library. Through Arm-PCR of CDR3 regions and iRepertoire HTBI primers, TCR beta libraries were built. TCRdb fed the multiplex PCR reads into MiXCR, producing one record per CDR3 protein. Seen here are 400,000 or so distinct CDR3 sequences, less than 25% observed once, and the top ten hold under 25%. The sample consisted of peripheral blood mononuclear cells (PBMCs), taken when the disease was refractory, from a patient treated with antithyroid drugs. Receptors originate from a female donor with Graves disease.

The chain employs TRBV7-9 and TRBJ1-1; 11 nucleotides match TRBD1. The CDR3 runs to 14 residues. V shed 3 bases and J 6 bases; nucleotides not matched to a gene: 3. Germline V CDR1 and CDR2: SEHNR, FQNEAQ (reference sequence). CDR3 sequence (DNA): TGTGCCAGCAGCTTTGGACAGGGGGCCTCTGAAGCTTTCTTT. Encoded protein: CASSFGQGASEAFF.

This clonotype was picked up many times. This chain uses TRBV2 with TRBJ1-2; 7 bases are a match to TRBD1. The V segment lost 5 bases and the J segment 2 bases; nucleotides outside the gene matches: 5. The CDR3 length is 14 residues. Germline lookup yields CDR1 SNHLY and CDR2 FYNNEI. The CDR3 region is CASSRTGENYGYTF. For the CDR3, the DNA is TGTGCCAGCAGTAGGACAGGAGAAAACTATGGCTACACCTTC.

This clonotype was seen more than once but under ten times. V is TRBV5-4 and J is TRBJ2-1; 8 bases map to TRBD2. CDR1 SGHNT and CDR2 YYREEE come from the germline V gene (reference sequence). Germline trimming cut 4 bases from V and 6 bases from J; bases unmatched to any gene: 18. The CDR3 has 18 amino acids. CDR3 amino acids: CASSGGGGPGLAGNEQFF. CDR3 nucleotide sequence: TGTGCCAGCAGCGGGGGGGGGGGGCCCGGACTAGCTGGCAATGAGCAGTTCTTC.

This clonotype was seen at least ten times. V gene TRBV27 combines with J gene TRBJ2-2; D gene unclear. The germline V gene has CDR1 MNHEY and CDR2 SMNVEV (reference sequence). V was trimmed by 0 bases and J by 4 bases, leaving 12 bases between them. The CDR3 covers 16 residues. CDR3 bases: TGTGCCAGCAGTTTATCAGGTGTTATAGGCACCGGGGAGCTGTTTTTT. This encodes CASSLSGVIGTGELFF.

J is TRBJ2-7 and V is TRBV6-2 or TRBV6-3; perhaps TRBD1 as D (6 bases). Trimming removed 7 bases from V and 5 bases from J, with 15 bases in between. The germline gives CDR1 MNHEY, CDR2 SVGEGT. The CDR3 loop spans 13 amino acids. CDR3 residues: CASKQGILDEQYF. Written as DNA, the CDR3 is TGTGCCAGCAAGCAGGGGATTCTGGACGAGCAGTACTTC.

In its sample, this clonotype was seen a few times. This chain links TRBV29-1 with TRBJ2-5, with 7 positions matching TRBD2. The CDR3 sequence is 13 residues long. The germline V gene encodes CDR1 SQVTM and CDR2 ANQGSEA. Unmatched junction bases numbered 4, after V lost 1 base and J lost 5 bases. The CDR3 DNA reads as TGCAGCGTTGAAGGGGGCGGGAGCGAGACCCAGTACTTC. It translates to CSVEGGGSETQYF.

This clonotype was detected ten times or more. The V gene is TRBV7-2, the J gene TRBJ2-5; no firm D call. V was cut by 5 bases and J by 2 bases, with 15 bases left in between. CDR3 size: 15 residues. Germline loops: CDR1 SGHTA, CDR2 FQGNSA. This CDR3 is CASSRRFGVQETQYF. The CDR3 coding sequence is TGTGCCAGCAGCCGCCGTTTTGGCGTGCAAGAGACCCAGTACTTC.

At least ten counts were recorded for this clonotype. The chain uses TRBV12-3 or TRBV12-4 and TRBJ1-1; D may be TRBD1 (6 bases). Trimming shortened V by 7 bases and J by 7 bases, and 16 bases separated the two germline ends. The CDR3 has 13 amino acids. This chain's CDR3 is CASTMMGAREAFF. In nucleotides, the CDR3 is TGTGCCAGCACTATGATGGGGGCCCGTGAAGCTTTCTTT.

This clonotype was seen only a few times. The chain employs TRBV6-1 and TRBJ2-7; a weak D match, TRBD1 (6 bases). Germline V lookup: CDR1 MNHNS, CDR2 SASEGT. Trimming removed 10 bases from V and 2 bases from J, with 15 bases in between. CDR3 size: 13 residues. CDR3 bases: TGTGCCACCGCCGGGACATCTACCTACGAGCAGTACTTC. This sequence encodes CATAGTSTYEQYF.

The rearrangement links TRBV4-3 to TRBJ2-5, with a possible D match to TRBD1 (5 bases). V was pared by 4 bases and J by 5 bases, with 17 bases between. Germline V gene sequence: CDR1 LGHNA, CDR2 YSLEER. CDR3 size: 15 residues. The chain's CDR3 is CASSLTWTPKETQYF. In nucleotides, the CDR3 is TGCGCCAGCAGCCTAACTTGGACACCGAAGGAGACCCAGTACTTC.

This clonotype was seen many times. The chain recombines TRBV5-1 with TRBJ1-4, with D uncertain. V gave up 4 bases and J gave up 4 bases, with 8 bases separating them. This CDR3 has 13 amino acids. The germline CDR1 and CDR2 sequences are SGHRS and YFSETQ. The CDR3, as DNA: TGCGCCAGCAGCCGGGAAAATAATGAAAAACTGTTTTTT. Protein product: CASSRENNEKLFF.

A word on this clonotype: Since a much larger clone is just one base distant, this may be a read error. V and J are TRBV2 and TRBJ1-2, with TRBD1 identical over 7 bases. The CDR3 sequence is 13 residues long. V was clipped by 5 bases and J by 5 bases; unmatched bases: 5. The germline V gene has CDR1 SNHLY and CDR2 FYNNEI. In DNA, the CDR3 is TGTGCCAGCAGTTCGACAGGGTGTTATGGCTACACCTTC. It translates to CASSSTGCYGYTF.

This clonotype was seen ten or more times. The chain links TRBV3-1 to TRBJ1-2; D is undetermined. Germline V CDR1 and CDR2: LGHDT, YNNKEL (reference sequence). The germline V and J ends were trimmed by 4 bases and 3 bases, with 9 bases remaining between them. CDR3 size: 13 residues. The CDR3 loop is CASSLTTDYGYTF. The CDR3 coding sequence is TGTGCCAGCAGCCTCACGACGGACTATGGCTACACCTTC. Based on the CDR3 plus reference TRBV3-1 and TRBJ1-2, the full variable domain is DTAVSQTPKYLVTQMGNDKSIKCEQNLGHDTMYWYKQDSKKFLKIMFSYNNKELIINETVPNRFSPKSPDKAHLNLHINSLELGDSAVYFCASSLTTDYGYTFGSGTRLTVV.

The CDR3 protein is CASSVGMGTNYGYTF. The DNA of the CDR3 is TGTGCCAGCAGTGTAGGGATGGGGACAAACTATGGCTACACCTTC. This chain uses TRBV25-1 with TRBJ1-2, with D maybe TRBD1 (6 bases). Germline assignment: CDR1 MGHDK and CDR2 SYGVNS. The V end lost 4 bases, the J end lost 2 bases, and 14 bases lay between the germline ends. The length of the CDR3 is 15 residues.

The V gene is TRBV6-1, the J gene TRBJ1-5; perhaps TRBD1 as D (6 bases). CDR1 is MNHNS, CDR2 SASEGT, per germline. This CDR3 is 15 amino acids long. Trimming removed 6 bases from V and 1 base from J, with 13 bases in between. The CDR3 protein is CASRWTASSNQPQHF. The CDR3 bases are TGTGCCAGCAGATGGACAGCCTCCAGCAATCAGCCCCAGCATTTT.

The chain couples TRBV30 to TRBJ1-2, with D possibly TRBD1 on 5 matching bases. The CDR3 runs to 14 residues. CDR1 GTSNPN and CDR2 SVGIG come from the germline V gene (reference sequence). V was trimmed by 7 bases and J by 4 bases, leaving 19 bases between them. The CDR3 DNA follows: TGTGCCTACGCACGAGGGGCCATTTCCTATGGCTACACCTTC. Its protein product is CAYARGAISYGYTF.

A remark on this clonotype: A read error is likely here: a far larger clone is one base away. This chain links TRBV6-1 with TRBJ2-5; D gene ambiguous. Germline V lookup: CDR1 MNHNS, CDR2 SASEGT. The CDR3 length is 18 residues. V lost 0 bases to trimming and J lost 0 bases, with 17 bases between them. CDR3 residues: CASSEALRSPRYQETQYF. CDR3 nucleotide sequence: TGTGCCAGCAGTGAAGCGCTAAGGTCCCCGAGGTACCAAGAGACCCAGTACTTC.

This clonotype was observed a few times. The chain links TRBV6-5 to TRBJ1-4, with 7 nucleotides matching TRBD1. V gave up 2 bases and J gave up 3 bases; unmatched junction bases: 6. The CDR3 has 16 residues. Germline-derived CDR1 and CDR2 are MNHEY and SVGAGI. This CDR3 reads CASSYDRASPNEKLFF. As DNA, the CDR3 is TGTGCCAGCAGTTACGACAGGGCTAGTCCTAATGAAAAACTGTTTTTT.

The chain employs TRBV7-2 and TRBJ1-3; the match to TRBD1 covers 8 bases. From germline, CDR1 is SGHTA and CDR2 FQGNSA. V lost 5 bases to trimming and J lost 4 bases; unmatched junction nucleotides: 10. The CDR3 runs to 16 residues. The CDR3 sequence: CASSLQTTGAGNTIYF. In DNA, the CDR3 is TGTGCCAGCAGCCTACAGACGACAGGGGCGGGAAACACCATATATTTT. The full variable domain, with the rest looked up from reference TRBV7-2 and TRBJ1-3, is GAGVSQSPSNKVTEKGKDVELRCDPISGHTALYWYRQSLGQGLEFLIYFQGNSAPDKSGLPSDRFSAERTGGSVSTLTIQRTQQEDSAVYLCASSLQTTGAGNTIYFGEGSWLTVV.

The chain has TRBV28 and TRBJ1-3, with D possibly being TRBD1 (6 bases). The CDR3 is 16 residues long. From germline, CDR1 is MDHEN and CDR2 SYDVKM. Trimming left V 8 bases short and J 1 base short, with 18 bases between. The CDR3 protein is CASRGQGKFSGNTIYF. CDR3 bases: TGTGCCAGCCGAGGCCAGGGGAAGTTTTCTGGAAACACCATATATTTT. The variable domain in full, with the rest retrieved from reference TRBV28 and TRBJ1-3, is DVKVTQSSRYLVKRTGEKVFLECVQDMDHENMFWYRQDPGLGLRLIYFSYDVKMKEKGDIPEGYSVSREKKERFSLILESASTNQTSMYLCASRGQGKFSGNTIYFGEGSWLTVV.